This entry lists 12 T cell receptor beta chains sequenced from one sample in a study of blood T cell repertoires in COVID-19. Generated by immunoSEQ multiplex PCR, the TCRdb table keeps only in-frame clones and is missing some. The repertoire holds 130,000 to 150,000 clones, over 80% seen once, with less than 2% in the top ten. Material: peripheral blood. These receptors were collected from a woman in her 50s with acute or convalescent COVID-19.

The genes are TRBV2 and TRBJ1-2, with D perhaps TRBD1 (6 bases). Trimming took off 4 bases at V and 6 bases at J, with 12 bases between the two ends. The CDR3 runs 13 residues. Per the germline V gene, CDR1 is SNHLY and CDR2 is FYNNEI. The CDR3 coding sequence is TGTGCCAGCAGTGCGAGGGGGGGAAATGGCTACACCTTC. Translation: CASSARGGNGYTF.

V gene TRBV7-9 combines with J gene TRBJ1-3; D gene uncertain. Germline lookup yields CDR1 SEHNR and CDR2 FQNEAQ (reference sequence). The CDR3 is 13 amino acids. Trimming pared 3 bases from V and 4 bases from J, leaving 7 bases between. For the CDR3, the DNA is TGTGCCAGCAGCTTCCCCCTGGGAAACACCATATATTTT. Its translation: CASSFPLGNTIYF.

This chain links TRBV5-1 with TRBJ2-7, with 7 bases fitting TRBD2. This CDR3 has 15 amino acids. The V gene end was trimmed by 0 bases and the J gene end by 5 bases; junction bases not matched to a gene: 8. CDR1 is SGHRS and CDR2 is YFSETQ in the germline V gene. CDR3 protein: CASSLERGSVDEQYF. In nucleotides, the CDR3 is TGCGCCAGCAGCTTGGAGCGGGGTAGTGTCGACGAGCAGTACTTC.

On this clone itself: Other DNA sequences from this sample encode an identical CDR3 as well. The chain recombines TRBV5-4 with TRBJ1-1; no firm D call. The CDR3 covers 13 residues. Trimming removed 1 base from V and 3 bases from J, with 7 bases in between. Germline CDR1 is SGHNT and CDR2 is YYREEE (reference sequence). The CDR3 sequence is CASSLQLDTEAFF. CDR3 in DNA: TGTGCCAGCAGCTTGCAACTAGACACTGAAGCTTTCTTT.

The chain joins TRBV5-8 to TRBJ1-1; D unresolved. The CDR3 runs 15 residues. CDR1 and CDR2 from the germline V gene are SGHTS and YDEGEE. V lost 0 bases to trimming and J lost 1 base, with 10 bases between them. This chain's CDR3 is CASSLELGANTEAFF. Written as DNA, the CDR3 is TGTGCCAGCAGCTTGGAGCTGGGAGCGAACACTGAAGCTTTCTTT.

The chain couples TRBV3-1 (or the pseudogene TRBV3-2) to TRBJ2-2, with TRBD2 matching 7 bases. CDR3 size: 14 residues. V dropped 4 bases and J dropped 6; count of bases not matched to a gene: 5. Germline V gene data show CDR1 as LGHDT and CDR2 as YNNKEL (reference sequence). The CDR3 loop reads CASSPRGVSGELFF. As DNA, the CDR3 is TGTGCCAGCAGCCCACGGGGGGTCTCCGGGGAGCTGTTTTTT.

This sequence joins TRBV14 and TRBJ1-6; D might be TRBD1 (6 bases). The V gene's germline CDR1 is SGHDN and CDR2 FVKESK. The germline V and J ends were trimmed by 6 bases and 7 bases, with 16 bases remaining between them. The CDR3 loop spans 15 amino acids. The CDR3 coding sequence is TGTGCCAGCAGTCCTATGGGGGCGCGAAATTCACCCCTCCACTTT. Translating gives CASSPMGARNSPLHF.

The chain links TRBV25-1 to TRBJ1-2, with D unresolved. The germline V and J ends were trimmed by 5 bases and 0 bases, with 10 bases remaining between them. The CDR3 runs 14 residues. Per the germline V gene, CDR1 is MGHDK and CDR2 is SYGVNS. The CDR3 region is CASSMDSPNYGYTF. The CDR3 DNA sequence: TGTGCCAGCAGTATGGACTCGCCTAACTATGGCTACACCTTC.

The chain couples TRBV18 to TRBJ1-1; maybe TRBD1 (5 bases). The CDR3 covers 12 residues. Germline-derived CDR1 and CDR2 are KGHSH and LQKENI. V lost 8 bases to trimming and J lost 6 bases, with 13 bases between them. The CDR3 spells CASKTGGPEAFF. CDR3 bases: TGTGCCAGCAAAACGGGGGGTCCTGAAGCTTTCTTT.

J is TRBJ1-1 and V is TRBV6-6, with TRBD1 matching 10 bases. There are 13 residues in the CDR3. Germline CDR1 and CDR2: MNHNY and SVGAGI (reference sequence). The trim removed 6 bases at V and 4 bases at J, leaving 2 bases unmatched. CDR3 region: CASRGDRGTEAFF. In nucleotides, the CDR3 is TGTGCCAGCAGGGGGGACAGGGGCACTGAAGCTTTCTTT.

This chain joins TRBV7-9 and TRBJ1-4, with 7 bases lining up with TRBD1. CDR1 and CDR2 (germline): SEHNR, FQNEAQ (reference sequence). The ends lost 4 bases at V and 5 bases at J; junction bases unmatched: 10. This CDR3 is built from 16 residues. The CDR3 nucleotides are TGTGCCAGCAGCTACCGGGACAGAGCTTACAATGAAAAACTGTTTTTT. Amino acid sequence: CASSYRDRAYNEKLFF.

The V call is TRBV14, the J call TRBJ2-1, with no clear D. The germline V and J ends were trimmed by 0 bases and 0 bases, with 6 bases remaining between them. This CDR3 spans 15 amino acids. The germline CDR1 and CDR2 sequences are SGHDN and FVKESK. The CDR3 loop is CASSQEEFSYNEQFF. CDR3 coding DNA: TGTGCCAGCAGCCAAGAGGAGTTCTCCTACAATGAGCAGTTCTTC. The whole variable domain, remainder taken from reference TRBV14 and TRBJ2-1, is EAGVTQFPSHSVIEKGQTVTLRCDPISGHDNLYWYRRVMGKEIKFLLHFVKESKQDESGMPNNRFLAERTGGTYSTLKVQPAELEDSGVYFCASSQEEFSYNEQFFGPGTRLTVL.